This TCR beta chain came from a study of cytomegalovirus exposure and HLA in healthy donors. 60 Vbeta and 13 Jbeta primers were used in PCR. Some clones are missing from TCRdb's copy, which holds only in-frame ones; the method was immunoSEQ multiplex PCR. The repertoire consists of roughly 200,000 clones, with around four fifths occurring once and the leading ten covering more than 1.5%. The CDR3 has 15 residues. With V trimmed by 2 bases and J by 5 bases, 6 bases remained unmatched. Germline CDR1 MNHEY, CDR2 SVGAGI. The sequence was collected from a man aged 35-49 years in good health and CMV-seropositive. V and J are TRBV6-5 and TRBJ1-1, with 9 bases matching TRBD1. Sequencing was done on a sample of PBMCs. The CDR3 sequence: CASSYKTGGWTEAFF. CDR3 DNA sequence: TGTGCCAGCAGTTACAAGACAGGGGGTTGGACTGAAGCTTTCTTT.